A single TCR beta chain is shown here with its context. These data come from a study of shared clonotypes between healthy human individuals. Method: immunoSEQ multiplex PCR; TCRdb's copy keeps in-frame clones and lacks some. The profile covers over a million clones, with roughly 96% appearing a single time and roughly 1.2% taken by the ten largest. What was sequenced was naive CD4+ T cells sorted from blood. Subset reported: CD45RA+ positively selected. This clonotype originated in a man aged 25 to 40 in good health.

The CDR3 DNA follows: TGCGCCAGCAGCACACGGACAGGGTCTGATTCTGAGCAGTACTTC. This gives the protein CASSTRTGSDSEQYF. V is TRBV5-1 and J is TRBJ2-7; 8 bases align to TRBD1. The CDR3 is 15 residues long. CDR1 and CDR2 (germline): SGHRS, YFSETQ. The V segment lost 4 bases and the J segment 7 bases; nucleotides outside the gene matches: 13.